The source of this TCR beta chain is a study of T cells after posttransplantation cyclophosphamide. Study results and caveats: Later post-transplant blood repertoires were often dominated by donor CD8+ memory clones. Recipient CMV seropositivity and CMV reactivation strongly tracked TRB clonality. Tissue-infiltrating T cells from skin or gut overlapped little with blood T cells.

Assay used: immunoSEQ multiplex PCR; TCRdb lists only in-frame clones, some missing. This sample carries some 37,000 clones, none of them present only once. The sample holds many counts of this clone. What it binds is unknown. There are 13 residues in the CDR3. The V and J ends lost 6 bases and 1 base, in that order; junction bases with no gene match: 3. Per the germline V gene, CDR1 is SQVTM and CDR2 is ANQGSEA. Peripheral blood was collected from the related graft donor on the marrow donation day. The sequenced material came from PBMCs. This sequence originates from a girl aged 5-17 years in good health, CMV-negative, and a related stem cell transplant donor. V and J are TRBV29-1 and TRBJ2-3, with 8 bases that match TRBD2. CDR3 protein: CSVAGAGTDTQYF. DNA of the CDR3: TGCAGCGTAGCGGGAGCTGGCACAGATACGCAGTATTTT.